This record looks at one T cell receptor beta chain sequence and its context. Antigen: not known. The identical CDR3 is also encoded by other nucleotide sequences in the sample. The record originates from a study of OX40 agonist ivuxolimab in advanced cancers. Here immunoSEQ multiplex PCR was the method, and the copy in TCRdb shows in-frame clones only, minus some. The table has tens of thousands of clones, about 85% seen once; the top ten hold 1.3%. The CDR3 runs to 11 residues. Germline assignment: CDR1 ENHRY and CDR2 SYGVKD. V was shortened by 0 bases and J by 6 bases, with 3 bases between the two germline ends. Study-level points and caveats: Relative to CD4+, CD8+ T cells held more expanded clones on average. The CD4+ and CD8+ T cells in the blood had expanded clonally by week 6 at 0.1 to 3.0 mg/kg. Several nonresponders also turned out to have low normalized T-cell clonal expansion.

The gene calls are TRBV10-3 and TRBJ2-7; the D is unclear. Here the sequenced sample was CD4+ or CD8+ T cells sorted from blood, taken in a trial of the OX40 agonist ivuxolimab. This sequence originates from an adult with an advanced solid tumor such as melanoma, head and neck, liver or kidney cancer. The CDR3 is CAISESREQYF. CDR3 sequence (DNA): TGTGCCATCAGTGAGTCTCGCGAGCAGTACTTC.